The 20 T cell receptor beta chains below all came from one sample that was sequenced in a study of CD8 T cells in Susac syndrome. The authors reverse transcribed roughly 0.5 to 1 ug RNA with random hexamers. TCRdb processed the immunoSEQ multiplex PCR reads anew with MiXCR; each CDR3 protein has one entry. Of hundreds of thousands of distinct CDR3 sequences in the sample, around 91% were seen once. Sequenced sample: CD8+ T cells from PBMCs. The receptors were sampled from a human donor with multiple sclerosis.

The chain recombines TRBV11-2 with TRBJ2-3; D not resolved. Germline V lookup: CDR1 SGHAT, CDR2 FQNNGV. The CDR3 length is 14 residues. Trimming removed 0 bases from V and 1 base from J, with 5 bases in between. CDR3 sequence reads: CASSLDEGTDTQYF. Here the CDR3 DNA reads TGTGCCAGCAGCTTAGATGAGGGCACAGATACGCAGTATTTT.

This clonotype was seen a single time. At one end the junction does not follow the germline gene, possibly because of a read error. J is TRBJ2-5 and V is TRBV5-6; a possible D gene is TRBD2 (5 bases). The CDR3 has 12 residues. Germline-derived CDR1 and CDR2 are SGHDT and YYEEEE. The CDR3 DNA is TGTGCCAGCAGCTTGGAGGCCATCCCGGAGGACTTC. Translation gives CASSLEAIPEDF.

V usage is TRBV12-3 or TRBV12-4 and J usage is TRBJ2-3, with D uncertain. V lost 5 bases and J lost 2, with 8 bases in between. The CDR3 is 13 amino acids. CDR3 protein: CASSQSYTDTQYF. The DNA of the CDR3 is TGTGCCAGCAGTCAGAGTTACACAGATACGCAGTATTTT.

CDR3 sequence (DNA): TGTGCCAGCAGTGAAATCCCTCCCGTCTGGGACTACGAGCAGTACTTC. Its translation is CASSEIPPVWDYEQYF. The rearrangement joins TRBV2 to TRBJ2-7; no clear D gene. The V gene's germline CDR1 is SNHLY and CDR2 FYNNEI. V shed 2 bases and J shed 3 bases, with 17 bases lying between them. This CDR3 spans 16 amino acids. The entire variable domain, with the rest obtained from reference TRBV2 and TRBJ2-7, is as follows: EPEVTQTPSHQVTQMGQEVILRCVPISNHLYFYWYRQILGQKVEFLVSFYNNEISEKSEIFDDQFSVERPDGSNFTLKIRSTKLEDSAMYFCASSEIPPVWDYEQYFGPGTRLTVT.

This clonotype came up a few times. J is TRBJ2-1 and V is TRBV6-2 or TRBV6-3, with TRBD2 as a possible D gene (5 bases). This CDR3 is built from 16 residues. The germline V gene encodes CDR1 MNHEY and CDR2 SVGEGT. The V and J ends lost 2 bases and 5 bases respectively, with 16 bases between them. CDR3 nucleotide sequence: TGTGCCAGCAGTTACCAACGACTAACCCTGGACAATGAGCAGTTCTTC. It yields the protein CASSYQRLTLDNEQFF.

This clonotype occurred a few times. The J gene is TRBJ1-1, the V gene TRBV12-3 or TRBV12-4; D might be TRBD1 (6 bases). The CDR3 extends over 12 amino acids. The V end lost 3 bases, the J end lost 6 bases, and 8 bases lay between the germline ends. The CDR3 bases are TGTGCCAGCAGTTTTGGGGGCCCTGAAGCTTTCTTT. This translates into CASSFGGPEAFF.

V is TRBV19 and J is TRBJ1-6; D possibly corresponds to TRBD1 (5 bases). The length of the CDR3 is 16 residues. The germline CDR1 and CDR2 sequences are LNHDA and SQIVND (reference sequence). Trimming removed 9 bases from V and 10 bases from J, with 25 bases in between. CDR3 loop: CASRLSRPRGISPLHF. CDR3 in DNA: TGTGCCAGCCGGCTGTCTCGGCCGAGGGGTATCTCACCCCTCCACTTT.

The V call is TRBV4-3, the J call TRBJ2-1, with TRBD2 matching over 13 bases. Germline-derived CDR1 and CDR2 are LGHNA and YSLEER. J lost 6 bases, V lost 0 bases, and 5 bases had no gene match. This CDR3 is 17 amino acids long. The DNA of the CDR3 is TGCGCCAGCAGCCAAGAATCTCGGACTAGCGGGAGCAATGAGCAGTTCTTC. Protein: CASSQESRTSGSNEQFF.

The V gene is TRBV7-9, the J gene TRBJ2-7; D is unclear. The CDR3 is made up of 15 amino acids. Germline loops: CDR1 SEHNR, CDR2 FQNEAQ (reference sequence). V lost 4 bases, J lost 5 bases, and 18 bases lay in between. The CDR3 region is CASSSYPRGLNEQYF. CDR3 coding DNA: TGTGCCAGCAGCTCCTATCCCCGCGGCCTCAACGAGCAGTACTTC.

Only a few counts were recorded for this clonotype. The chain is built from TRBV28 and TRBJ1-5; D is unclear. The CDR3 runs 15 residues. V dropped 6 bases and J dropped 1 base, with 13 bases sitting between them. The V gene's germline CDR1 is MDHEN and CDR2 SYDVKM. Here the CDR3 reads CASSPQTGSNQPQHF. Here the CDR3 DNA reads TGTGCCAGCAGCCCTCAGACGGGAAGCAATCAGCCCCAGCATTTT.

The genes are TRBV6-5 and TRBJ2-7, with 9 bases that match TRBD1. V shed 5 bases, J shed 6 bases, and the junction held 5 bases outside the gene matches. CDR1 and CDR2 from the germline V gene are MNHEY and SVGAGI. The CDR3 has 13 amino acids. CDR3 nucleotides: TGTGCCAGCAGTCCCGGACAGGGGACCGAGCAGTACTTC. Encoded protein: CASSPGQGTEQYF.

This sequence joins TRBV3-1 and TRBJ2-5, with 7 nucleotides matching TRBD2. V shed 1 base, J shed 1 base, and the junction held 3 bases outside the gene matches. This CDR3 has 15 amino acids. Germline-derived CDR1 and CDR2 are LGHDT and YNNKEL (reference sequence). CDR3: CASSQVGLTQETQYF. The CDR3 DNA reads as TGTGCCAGCAGCCAAGTGGGACTAACCCAAGAGACCCAGTACTTC.

The J gene is TRBJ2-3, the V gene TRBV9; D perhaps matches TRBD1 (5 bases). From germline, CDR1 is SGDLS and CDR2 YYNGEE. This CDR3 comprises 15 residues. Trimming took off 0 bases at V and 4 bases at J, with 12 bases between the two ends. In nucleotides, the CDR3 is TGTGCCAGCAGCGTAGGCAGGGATGGAGCAGATACGCAGTATTTT. Translated, it gives CASSVGRDGADTQYF.

This clonotype has a single count. The gene calls are TRBV4-3 and TRBJ2-1; maybe TRBD2 (5 bases). The CDR3 totals 15 residues. Germline loops: CDR1 LGHNA, CDR2 YSLEER. V was clipped by 3 bases and J by 5 bases, with 14 bases between them. Here the CDR3 reads CASSQRTVSHNEQFF. In DNA form, the CDR3 reads TGCGCCAGCAGCCAGAGGACTGTGAGCCACAATGAGCAGTTCTTC.

The chain uses TRBV23-1 and TRBJ2-5, with D perhaps TRBD2 (5 bases). TRBV23-1 is an open reading frame whose function is uncertain. V lost 2 bases, J lost 6 bases, and 10 bases lay in between. This CDR3 spans 13 amino acids. CDR3 nucleotide sequence: TGCGCCAGCAGTCAACTTGACGGGAAGACCCAGTACTTC. Translating gives CASSQLDGKTQYF.

The chain recombines TRBV7-8 with TRBJ1-2; D may be TRBD1 (6 bases). Germline V gives CDR1 SGHVS, CDR2 FQNEAQ. The CDR3 is 15 residues long. Trimming stripped 7 bases from V and 4 bases from J, with 19 bases between. CDR3 amino acids: CASTPLGGLGYGYTF. In nucleotides, the CDR3 is TGTGCCAGCACCCCTCTGGGGGGCCTAGGCTATGGCTACACCTTC.

The gene calls are TRBV3-1 and TRBJ2-7; perhaps D is TRBD1 or TRBD2 (5 bases each). Trimming stripped 0 bases from V and 0 bases from J, with 12 bases between. The length of the CDR3 is 16 residues. Germline V CDR1 and CDR2: LGHDT, YNNKEL (reference sequence). DNA for the CDR3: TGTGCCAGCAGCCAAGATATAGGGACGAGCTCCTACGAGCAGTACTTC. As protein: CASSQDIGTSSYEQYF.

This chain joins TRBV7-9 and TRBJ2-1; TRBD1 agrees at 7 bases. This CDR3 has 16 residues. Germline CDR1 and CDR2: SEHNR and FQNEAQ (reference sequence). Germline trimming cut 3 bases from V and 2 bases from J; bases unmatched to any gene: 7. The CDR3 sequence is CASSFPGTVAYNEQFF. As DNA, the CDR3 is TGTGCCAGCAGCTTTCCCGGGACAGTCGCCTACAATGAGCAGTTCTTC. Complete variable domain (other parts from reference TRBV7-9 and TRBJ2-1): DTGVSQNPRHKITKRGQNVTFRCDPISEHNRLYWYRQTLGQGPEFLTYFQNEAQLEKSRLLSDRFSAERPKGSFSTLEIQRTEQGDSAMYLCASSFPGTVAYNEQFFGPGTRLTVL.

The chain combines TRBV6-1 with TRBJ2-5, with D possibly being TRBD1 or TRBD2 (5 bases each). The CDR3 length is 16 residues. The V gene's germline CDR1 is MNHNS and CDR2 SASEGT. Trimming took off 7 bases at V and 2 bases at J, with 20 bases between the two ends. The CDR3 sequence is CASTYWGREGQETQYF. Written as DNA, the CDR3 is TGTGCCAGCACCTATTGGGGGAGAGAGGGGCAAGAGACCCAGTACTTC.

This chain links TRBV6-5 with TRBJ1-5; 7 bases match TRBD1. Looked up from germline, CDR1 is MNHEY and CDR2 is SVGAGI. After removal of 3 bases from V and 6 bases from J, the junction contained 8 bases not matched to a gene. The CDR3 extends over 15 amino acids. The CDR3 coding sequence is TGTGCCAGCAGTTATCCTGACAGGGCCGGTCAGCCCCAGCATTTT. Translating it yields CASSYPDRAGQPQHF.